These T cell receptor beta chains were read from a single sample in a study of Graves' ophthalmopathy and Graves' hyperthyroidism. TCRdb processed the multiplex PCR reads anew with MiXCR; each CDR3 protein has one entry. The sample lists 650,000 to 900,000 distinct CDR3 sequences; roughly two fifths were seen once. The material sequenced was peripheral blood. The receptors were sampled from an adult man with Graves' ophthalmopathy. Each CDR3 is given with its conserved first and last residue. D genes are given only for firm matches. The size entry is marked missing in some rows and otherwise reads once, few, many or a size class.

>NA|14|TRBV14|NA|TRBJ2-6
TGTGCCAGCAGCTACCGGACAGGGGCCAACGTCCTGACTTTC
CASSYRTGANVLTF
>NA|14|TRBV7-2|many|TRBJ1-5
TGTGCCAGCAGCTCAGGCCAAACGTATCAGCCCCAGCATTTT
CASSSGQTYQPQHF
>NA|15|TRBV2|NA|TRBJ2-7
TGTGCCAGCAGCCGTACGGGGCGTTCCCGAGTAGAGCAGTACTTC
CASSRTGRSRVEQYF
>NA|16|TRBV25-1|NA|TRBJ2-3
TGTGCCAGCAGCGCCGAGAGCTTACCTAGCACAGATACGCAGTATTTT
CASSAESLPSTDTQYF
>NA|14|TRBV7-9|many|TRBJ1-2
TGTGCCAGCAGCTTAGTTGGAATTAACTATGGCTACACCTTC
CASSLVGINYGYTF
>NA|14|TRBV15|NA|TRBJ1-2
TGTGCCACCAGAGGAGATTTAGGGGATATTGGCTACACCTTC
CATRGDLGDIGYTF
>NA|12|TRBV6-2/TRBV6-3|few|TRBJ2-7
TGTGCCAGCAGTTACCCGGACACCGAGCAGTACTTC
CASSYPDTEQYF
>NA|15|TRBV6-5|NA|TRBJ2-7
TGTGCCAGCATCCCGTCGTCCTCGGACAGCGCCGAGCAGTACTTC
CASIPSSSDSAEQYF
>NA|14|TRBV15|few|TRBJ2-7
TGTGCCACCAGCAGAGGGGACTGGGAAGACGAGCAGTACTTC
CATSRGDWEDEQYF
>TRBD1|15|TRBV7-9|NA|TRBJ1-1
TGTGCCAGCAGCCGGGACAGGGGTCCAGGCACTGAAGCTTTCTTT
CASSRDRGPGTEAFF
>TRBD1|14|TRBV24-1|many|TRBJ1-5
TGTGCCAGCAGGACCGGGACAGGGGATCAGCCCCAGCATTTT
CASRTGTGDQPQHF
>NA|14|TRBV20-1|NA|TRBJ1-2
TGCAGTGCTAGAGATCTCGGGAGGAACTATGGCTACACCTTC
CSARDLGRNYGYTF
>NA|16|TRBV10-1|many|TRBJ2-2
TGCGCCAGCAGTGAAAGGCGTCCCATCAACACCGGGGAGCTGTTTTTT
CASSERRPINTGELFF
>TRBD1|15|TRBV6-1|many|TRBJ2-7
TGTGCCAGCAGTTACCCGGGACAGAACCCCTACGAGCAGTACTTC
CASSYPGQNPYEQYF
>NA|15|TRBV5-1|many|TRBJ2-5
TGCGCCAGCCGCCCCGGGGGAGGTGACTGGGAGACCCAGTACTTC
CASRPGGGDWETQYF
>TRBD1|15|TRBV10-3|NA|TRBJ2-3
TGTGCCAGCAGACAGGGGGTTGGACGCACAGATACGCAGTATTTT
CASRQGVGRTDTQYF
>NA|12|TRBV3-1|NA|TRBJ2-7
TGTGCCAGCAGCCAAGTCCACCACGAGCAGTACTTC
CASSQVHHEQYF
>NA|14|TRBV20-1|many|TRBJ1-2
TGCAGTGCTAGCTCGGAGGGTCTCGCCTATGGCTACACCTTC
CSASSEGLAYGYTF
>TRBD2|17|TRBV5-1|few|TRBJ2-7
TGCGCCAGCAGCGAGGGGGGTAGGCTAGCGGGAAACTACGAGCAGTACTTC
CASSEGGRLAGNYEQYF
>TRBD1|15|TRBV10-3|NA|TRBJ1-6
TGTGCCATCGGCCGCCAGGGACAGTTAAATTCACCCCTCCACTTT
CAIGRQGQLNSPLHF
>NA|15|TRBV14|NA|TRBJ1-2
TGTGCCAGCAGTGGAGAGGGGACATTCGTAAGTGGCTACACCTTC
CASSGEGTFVSGYTF
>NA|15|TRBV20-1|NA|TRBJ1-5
TGCAGTGCTACCCGGGACAACGGAAGCAATCAGCCCCAGCATTTT
CSATRDNGSNQPQHF
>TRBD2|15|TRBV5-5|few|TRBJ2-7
TGTGCCACTAAGGCGGGACTAGCGGGAGACTACGAGCAGTACTTC
CATKAGLAGDYEQYF
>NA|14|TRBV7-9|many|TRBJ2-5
TGTGCCAGCAGCTTCGGACAGATAGGAGAGACCCAGTACTTC
CASSFGQIGETQYF
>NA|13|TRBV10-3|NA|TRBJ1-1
TGTGCCATCTCAAGCCAACTAGGACAGCAAGCTTTCTTT
CAISSQLGQQAFF
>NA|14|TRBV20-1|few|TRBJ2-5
TGCAGTGCTACGGACACCCGTCACCAAGAGACCCAGTACTTC
CSATDTRHQETQYF